This entry lists 6 T cell receptor beta chains sequenced from one sample in a study of blood T cell repertoires in COVID-19 (TCRdb year 2020). Library generation was performed with the immunoSEQ multiplex PCR assay. What TCRdb holds here is the immuneACCESS table cut down to in-frame rearrangements. Part of the clones is not present; checked against another copy, under half of the missing clones reflect an unresolved V gene, and the others are unexplained. The sample contains 300,000 to 350,000 clones, roughly 89% of them found a single time. The ten biggest clones cover roughly 3.9% of the sample. Sample: peripheral blood. All receptors come from a woman aged 60 to 75 with COVID-19, enrolled during active disease.

The chain links TRBV7-9 to TRBJ1-5; 8 bases are a match to TRBD1. J gave up 3 bases and V 5 bases, and 3 bases lay outside the gene matches. The CDR3 is made up of 14 amino acids. CDR1 and CDR2 (germline): SEHNR, FQNEAQ (reference sequence). The CDR3 sequence: CASSMTGANQPQHF. CDR3 DNA: TGTGCCAGCAGCATGACAGGGGCCAATCAGCCCCAGCATTTT.

The chain couples TRBV4-1 to TRBJ1-2; perhaps TRBD1 as D (5 bases). Germline CDR1 and CDR2: MGHRA and YSYEKL. The CDR3 is 14 amino acids. V was cut by 5 bases and J by 5 bases, with 15 bases left in between. The CDR3 bases are TGCGCCAGCAGCGCCTTGACAGCGACATATGGCTACACCTTC. Protein product: CASSALTATYGYTF.

The rearrangement links TRBV7-3 to TRBJ2-2; 8 nucleotides line up with TRBD2. J gave up 4 bases and V 3 bases, and 7 bases lay outside the gene matches. The CDR3 runs 16 residues. Germline assignment: CDR1 SGHTA and CDR2 FQGTGA. The CDR3 nucleotides read TGTGCCAGCAGCTTTCTGGCGGGGGGCTCCACCGGGGAGCTGTTTTTT. It specifies CASSFLAGGSTGELFF.

The chain recombines TRBV14 with TRBJ2-7; the D gene is possibly TRBD1 (5 bases). The V end lost 5 bases, the J end lost 5 bases, and 16 bases lay between the germline ends. CDR1 and CDR2 from the germline V gene are SGHDN and FVKESK. This CDR3 has 14 residues. The CDR3 reads CASSSLTRVDEQYF. For the CDR3, the DNA is TGTGCCAGCAGCTCCCTGACCAGGGTTGACGAGCAGTACTTC.

The V call is TRBV19, the J call TRBJ1-6, with D tentatively TRBD1 (6 bases). V shed 10 bases and J shed 4 bases, with 11 bases lying between them. The CDR3 is made up of 13 amino acids. Germline V CDR1 and CDR2: LNHDA, SQIVND (reference sequence). The CDR3: CANGQGYNSPLHF. CDR3 DNA sequence: TGTGCCAATGGGCAGGGGTATAATTCACCCCTCCACTTT.

The rearrangement uses TRBV6-5 and TRBJ2-7, with 12 nucleotides matching TRBD1. CDR1 MNHEY and CDR2 SVGAGI come from the germline V gene. The CDR3 consists of 15 residues. The junction had 6 bases not matched to a gene; V was cut back by 5 bases and J by 4 bases. The chain's CDR3 is CASSLRDRGPYEQYF. DNA of the CDR3: TGTGCCAGCAGTCTCCGGGACAGGGGGCCTTACGAGCAGTACTTC.